This TCR beta chain was retrieved from a study of control samples from healthy donors and cancer patients. CDR1 LNHDA and CDR2 SQIVND come from the germline V gene (reference sequence). The V and J ends lost 7 bases and 5 bases respectively, with 14 bases between them. The CDR3 totals 14 residues. Only in-frame clones appear in the TCRdb table, and some are missing; sequencing was by immunoSEQ multiplex PCR. The data hold approximately 160,000 clones, with roughly 95% observed a single time. The chain recombines TRBV19 with TRBJ2-2; no firm D call. What was sequenced was blood. The receptor was isolated from an older woman in good health. In DNA form, the CDR3 reads TGTGCCAGTACCCTAATGGGCCCGACCGGGGAGCTGTTTTTT. Translated: CASTLMGPTGELFF.